Listed below are T cell receptor beta chains from one sample, sequenced in a study of beta chain features in type 1 diabetes. TCRdb's table, derived via immunoSEQ multiplex PCR, lists solely in-frame clones and lacks some. The sample lists hundreds of thousands of clones, less than 20% occurring once. The sample was naive CD4+ T cells from blood. These receptors all come from a man aged 18 to 30 in good health. The CDR3 runs from the conserved cysteine through the conserved F or W. A D gene is named only where the DNA matches it firmly. Where a row states a size, it is once, few, many or the class of an expanded clone; other rows omit it.

j_call clone_size d_call v_call cdr3_nt cdr3_aa
TRBJ1-5 . . TRBV7-2 TGTGCCAGCAGCTGGGGGGGGCTCATTAGCAATCAGCCCCAGCATTTT CASSWGGLISNQPQHF
TRBJ2-5 few . TRBV6-4 TGTGCCAGCAGCGAATCGGGTAGCAGAGAGACCCAGTACTTC CASSESGSRETQYF
TRBJ2-1 . . TRBV4-2 TGTGCCAGCAGCTCCCTACAGCACAGCCAGTTCTTC CASSSLQHSQFF
TRBJ1-1 . . TRBV10-3 TGTGCCATCAGTCCCTACGGGAACACTGAAGCTTTCTTT CAISPYGNTEAFF
TRBJ1-2 . . TRBV27 TGTGCCAGCACCTCCATTGTGGGCCGGGGCTATGGCTACACCTTC CASTSIVGRGYGYTF
TRBJ2-2 . . TRBV5-4 TGTGCCAGCAGCACCGGTAGAAGCAGGCAAACCGGGGAGCTGTTTTTT CASSTGRSRQTGELFF
TRBJ1-5 . . TRBV7-2 TGTGCCAGCAGCTTAAGCCGGGGAAGCAATCAGCCCCAGCATTTT CASSLSRGSNQPQHF
TRBJ1-4 . . TRBV27 TGTGCCAGCAGTTTCCGGGGAGCAACTAATGAAAAACTGTTTTTT CASSFRGATNEKLFF
TRBJ2-7 . TRBD1 TRBV14 TGTGCCAGCAGCCAAAGGACAGGGACCAACGAGCAGTACTTC CASSQRTGTNEQYF
TRBJ2-2 . TRBD1 TRBV9 TGTGCCAGCACCCCGGACAGGGGAAGCACCGGGGAGCTGTTTTTT CASTPDRGSTGELFF
TRBJ2-1 . . TRBV11-2 TGTGCCAGCAGCGCCGGCCGGTGGGACAATGAGCAGTTCTTC CASSAGRWDNEQFF
TRBJ1-1 few . TRBV10-3 TGTGCCACCCAAGACTCCAGGGTGAACACTGAAGCTTTCTTT CATQDSRVNTEAFF
TRBJ2-7 . . TRBV4-1 TGCGCCAGCAGCCAACGGACTGGGTCTTACGAGCAGTACTTC CASSQRTGSYEQYF
TRBJ2-5 . . TRBV20-1 TGCAGTGCCCCCGCCGGTGTGACCCAGTACTTC CSAPAGVTQYF
TRBJ1-2 few TRBD1 TRBV29-1 TGCAGCGTTGCCCAGGGGGCCATTTATGGCTACACCTTC CSVAQGAIYGYTF
TRBJ1-2 few TRBD1 TRBV7-2 TGTGCCAGCAGCCGGATCGACAGGGGAGCCACCTTC CASSRIDRGATF
TRBJ2-5 . . TRBV19 TGTGCCAGTAGTTTCCGACTGAATAGGGAAGAGACCCAGTACTTC CASSFRLNREETQYF
TRBJ1-5 . . TRBV25-1 TGTGCCAGCAGTGCTGGGACACCCAGGGGCAATCAGCCCCAGCATTTT CASSAGTPRGNQPQHF
TRBJ2-7 few . TRBV18 TGTGCCAGCTCACGCGGGCCATTTCTCGAGCAGTACTTC CASSRGPFLEQYF
TRBJ1-2 few TRBD1 TRBV7-2 TGTGCCAGCAGACTAACAGGGGGAGATGGCTACACCTTC CASRLTGGDGYTF
TRBJ1-6 . TRBD1 TRBV6-5 TGTGCCAGCAGTTACTCGGGGACAGCTGGTAATTCACCCCTCCACTTT CASSYSGTAGNSPLHF
TRBJ2-6 . . TRBV19 TGTGCCAGTAGTCCGGGACGGATCTCTGGGGCCAACGTCCTGACTTTC CASSPGRISGANVLTF
TRBJ2-4 once . TRBV18 TGTGCCAGCTCACCGATAGCCAAAAACATTCAGTACTTC CASSPIAKNIQYF
TRBJ2-3 few TRBD2 TRBV28 TGTGCCAGCACGGTGGCGGGAGTGAGAGATACGCAGTATTTT CASTVAGVRDTQYF
TRBJ2-7 few . TRBV2 TGTGCCAGCACGCGGGACAGTACCTACGAGCAGTACTTC CASTRDSTYEQYF
TRBJ2-3 few TRBD2 TRBV10-3 TGTGCCACGGGACTAGCGGGGGACTCGTCTGATACGCAGTATTTT CATGLAGDSSDTQYF
TRBJ1-5 . . TRBV4-2 TGTGCCAGCAGCCAAATTTATGCTTGGGGTTTTAACTTTAGCAATCAGCCCCAGCATTTT CASSQIYAWGFNFSNQPQHF
TRBJ1-2 . . TRBV19 TGTGCCAGTAGTACCCTATCGAATAACTATGGCTACACCTTC CASSTLSNNYGYTF
TRBJ2-5 few . TRBV7-2 TGTGCCAGCACCCGGACGGGGGGCCCGGAGACCCAGTACTTC CASTRTGGPETQYF
TRBJ2-1 few TRBD2 TRBV18 TGTGCCAGCTCACCTGGACTAGCGGGAGTCTACAATGAGCAGTTCTTC CASSPGLAGVYNEQFF
TRBJ1-1 . . TRBV6-5 TGTGCCAGCAGTTACGGAATGAACACTGAAGCTTTCTTT CASSYGMNTEAFF
TRBJ2-5 . . TRBV18 TGTGCCAGCTCAAGTCCGGGAGTAGGGGAGACCCAGTACTTC CASSSPGVGETQYF
TRBJ2-3 . . TRBV6-5 TGTGCCAGCAGGTACCGGGACGGCTTTAGCACAGATACGCAGTATTTT CASRYRDGFSTDTQYF
TRBJ2-7 . TRBD2 TRBV7-9 TGTGCCAGCAAGCGGGAGGATTTATCCTACGAGCAGTACTTC CASKREDLSYEQYF
TRBJ1-1 few . TRBV30 TGTGCCTGGAGCCCCAGGTCTGAAGCTTTCTTT CAWSPRSEAFF
TRBJ1-1 few . TRBV6-6 TGTGCCAGCAGTCCTCCGGGGAGAGAGGGTGAAGCTTTCTTT CASSPPGREGEAFF
TRBJ2-7 few TRBD2 TRBV11-2 TGTGCCAGCAGCCCCCCTGTGGCTAGCGGCCTCTCCTACGAGCAGTACTTC CASSPPVASGLSYEQYF
TRBJ2-3 . TRBD1 TRBV7-2 TGTGCCAGCAGCCAAACGACAGGGGGCGGCACAGATACGCAGTATTTT CASSQTTGGGTDTQYF
TRBJ2-3 . TRBD2 TRBV7-9 TGTGCCAGCAGCTCATTCTTGGGACTAGCGGGCACAGATACGCAGTATTTT CASSSFLGLAGTDTQYF
TRBJ1-5 few . TRBV9 TGTGCCAGCAGCGTAGACGCCCTAAGGAATCAGCCCCAGCATTTT CASSVDALRNQPQHF
TRBJ2-7 many . TRBV5-4 TGTGCCAGCAGCTTGGTTTCGGGGGACGAGCAGTACTTC CASSLVSGDEQYF
TRBJ2-6 . . TRBV28 TGTGCCAGCAGTTTAGCTTCGGGCTCTGGGGCCAACGTCCTGACTTTC CASSLASGSGANVLTF
TRBJ1-1 few . TRBV7-9 TGTGCCAGCAGCTCCTTGGGACAAGGGATACCGAACACTGAAGCTTTCTTT CASSSLGQGIPNTEAFF
TRBJ1-5 few . TRBV5-1 TGCGCCAGCAGCTTGCAGGGGAGGAGCAATCAGCCCCAGCATTTT CASSLQGRSNQPQHF
TRBJ2-5 . . TRBV7-2 TGTGCCAGCAGGACCTCGGAGACCCAGTACTTC CASRTSETQYF
TRBJ2-7 . . TRBV5-1 TGCGCCAGCAGCTTGAGTGAAGGGCGGGCCTACGAGCAGTACTTC CASSLSEGRAYEQYF
TRBJ2-3 . . TRBV7-9 TGTGCCAGCAGCTTATATTTCGGGACTAGCACAGATACGCAGTATTTT CASSLYFGTSTDTQYF
TRBJ1-1 . TRBD1 TRBV5-1 TGCGCCAGCAGCGGAAGCGGGACAGGGTTTGGCACTGAAGCTTTCTTT CASSGSGTGFGTEAFF
TRBJ2-3 few TRBD2 TRBV7-3 TGTGCCAGCAGCTTCCGGCCCGCCGGACTAGCGGGCGCCAGCACAGATACGCAGTATTTT CASSFRPAGLAGASTDTQYF
TRBJ2-7 few . TRBV7-2 TGTGCCAGCAGCCTAGTCCCTTACGAGCAGTACTTC CASSLVPYEQYF
TRBJ1-5 few . TRBV4-3 TGCGCCAGCAGCCAAGCCTTTAGCAATCAGCCCCAGCATTTT CASSQAFSNQPQHF
TRBJ1-1 few . TRBV7-9 TGTGCCAGCAGCGCCCAAGTCAAGATAACTGAAGCTTTCTTT CASSAQVKITEAFF
TRBJ2-1 once . TRBV28 TGTGCCAGCAGTCCAGGAGGGGTAGGTGAGCAGTTCTTC CASSPGGVGEQFF
TRBJ1-1 few . TRBV5-1 TGCGCCAGCAGCTTGGCCACGGGGTTGCGGATGAACACTGAAGCTTTCTTT CASSLATGLRMNTEAFF
TRBJ2-3 few TRBD2 TRBV9 TGTGCCAGCAGCGTAGGGTCCTCTGGGGGGGCAGATACGCAGTATTTT CASSVGSSGGADTQYF
TRBJ1-2 few . TRBV19 TGTGCCAGTAGTATCGACGGTCGCTATGGCTACACCTTC CASSIDGRYGYTF
TRBJ2-3 . . TRBV5-4 TGTGCCAGCAGCCTTACGGGGTTAGATACGCAGTATTTT CASSLTGLDTQYF
TRBJ2-1 few TRBD1 TRBV7-2 TGTGCCAGCAGTTCCGACAGGGTGAGTTCTGGTGAGCAGTTCTTC CASSSDRVSSGEQFF
TRBJ1-1 few . TRBV4-1 TGTGCCAGCAGCCAAGATTTTTCGAACACTGAAGCTTTCTTT CASSQDFSNTEAFF
TRBJ1-1 . TRBD1 TRBV9 TGTGCCAGCAGCACACAGGGGTCGAACACTGAAGCTTTCTTT CASSTQGSNTEAFF